The present T cell receptor (beta chain) was sequenced within a study of identical twins. The CDR3 totals 17 residues. TCRdb re-derived calls from the 5' RACE reads in MiXCR, one entry per CDR3 protein. This repertoire shows approximately 220,000 distinct CDR3 sequences, 6% to 8% found once; its top ten account for less than 6.5%. This clonotype was counted ten times or more. The same data also went into a second study, on yellow fever vaccine responses in identical twins. This second study notes: Each twin's T cell response to the vaccine was reported to look partly convergent and partly personalized.

The TCR was taken from a woman aged 18-29 years in good health. V is TRBV21-1 and J is TRBJ2-3; no DNA check was done on the table's D call, TRBD1. TRBV21-1 is an annotated pseudogene. Material: CD8+ T cells sorted from blood. The DNA for the CDR3 is TGTGCCAGCAGCAAAGTGGGGCCGAGGCAGGCCACAGATACGCAGTATTTT. Its protein is CASSKVGPRQATDTQYF.